The 11 T cell receptor beta chains presented below share a single source sample, sequenced in a study of shared clonotypes between healthy human individuals (dated by TCRdb to 2020 to 2022). CD8 naive samples were CD45RO-negative cells positively selected for CCR7, giving a CD45RA+CCR7+ population that excluded TemRA cells. The library was obtained by the immunoSEQ multiplex PCR assay. Imported from immuneACCESS, the table was reduced by TCRdb to in-frame sequences with V and J called. These copies leave out some clones; in studies compared against another copy, an unresolved V gene accounts for under half, and the cause of the remainder is not known. In this sample the table shows 800,000 to 950,000 clones, 96% of which occur a single time. Under 0.25% of the sample goes to the ten largest clones. The sequenced sample was naive CD8+ T cells sorted from blood. In light of the paper, this sample's cell subset or site label describes: CD45RA+CCR7+. The source of these receptors is a man aged 25 to 45 in good health.

Notes on this clone: In the same sample, other DNA sequences code for this CDR3. V gene TRBV9 combines with J gene TRBJ2-7; D is uncertain. This CDR3 region has 12 residues. Per germline, CDR1 SGDLS and CDR2 YYNGEE. Trimming cost V 3 bases and J 4 bases, with 8 bases left between them. CDR3 protein: CASSGGSYEQYF. The CDR3, as DNA: TGTGCCAGCAGCGGTGGGTCATACGAGCAGTACTTC.

The V gene is TRBV2, the J gene TRBJ1-5; D is unclear. Between the trimmed V and J ends, which lost 6 bases and 4 bases, there was a span of 16 bases. Germline V gives CDR1 SNHLY, CDR2 FYNNEI. The CDR3 runs 15 residues. CDR3 DNA: TGTGCCAGCAGGGTCCCCCGGGTAGAGAATCAGCCCCAGCATTTT. It codes for CASRVPRVENQPQHF.

V gene TRBV7-9 combines with J gene TRBJ2-7; TRBD2 aligns across 8 bases. CDR3 length: 15 amino acids. In germline, CDR1 is SEHNR, CDR2 FQNEAQ (reference sequence). V lost 1 base to trimming and J lost 3 bases; unmatched junction nucleotides: 5. Here the CDR3 DNA reads TGTGCCAGCAGCTTAGATGCGGGAGGTGTCTACGAGCAGTACTTC. Encoded protein: CASSLDAGGVYEQYF.

Only one count was recorded for this clone. This sequence joins TRBV4-1 and TRBJ2-2; 8 nucleotides align to TRBD2. Germline CDR1 MGHRA, CDR2 YSYEKL. This CDR3 region has 14 residues. J lost 7 bases, V lost 10 bases, and 11 bases had no gene match. The CDR3 region is CATRVGSGSGELFF. DNA for the CDR3: TGCGCCACCAGAGTAGGGAGCGGGAGCGGGGAGCTGTTTTTT.

The chain recombines TRBV4-1 with TRBJ2-7; 13 bases agree with TRBD2. From germline, CDR1 is MGHRA and CDR2 YSYEKL. The CDR3 length is 18 residues. V shed 0 bases and J 5 bases; nucleotides not matched to a gene: 10. In DNA form, the CDR3 reads TGCGCCAGCAGCCAAGAAGTGTATTGGACTAGCGGGAGCAACGAGCAGTACTTC. This sequence encodes CASSQEVYWTSGSNEQYF.

The chain is built from TRBV5-1 and TRBJ2-5; 7 bases match TRBD1. Per germline, CDR1 SGHRS and CDR2 YFSETQ. The CDR3 length is 14 residues. V shed 2 bases and J 2 bases; nucleotides not matched to a gene: 3. CDR3 region: CASSFPDRQETQYF. DNA of the CDR3: TGCGCCAGCAGCTTCCCGGACAGGCAAGAGACCCAGTACTTC. The full variable domain, completed using reference TRBV5-1 and TRBJ2-5, is KAGVTQTPRYLIKTRGQQVTLSCSPISGHRSVSWYQQTPGQGLQFLFEYFSETQRNKGNFPGRFSGRQFSNSRSEMNVSTLELGDSALYLCASSFPDRQETQYFGPGTRLLVL.

The CDR3 DNA reads as TGTGCCAGCAGCGCCGGAGATGAGCAGTTCTTC. This gives the protein CASSAGDEQFF. This chain joins TRBV9 and TRBJ2-1; D gene unclear. The ends were cut back, 3 bases at V and 8 bases at J, with 6 bases in the middle. CDR3 length: 11 amino acids. Germline CDR1 SGDLS, CDR2 YYNGEE.

For the CDR3, the DNA is TGCAGCGTTGCGCGGGAGACCCAGTACTTC. This encodes CSVARETQYF. V is TRBV29-1 and J is TRBJ2-5; D gene ambiguous. The V and J ends lost 4 bases and 5 bases respectively, with 5 bases between them. Germline V lookup: CDR1 SQVTM, CDR2 ANQGSEA. The CDR3 length is 10 residues.

The DNA of the CDR3 is TGTGCCAGCATCTCAGGGGTCCGTATCGATGAGCAGTTCTTC. Its protein is CASISGVRIDEQFF. This chain joins TRBV7-9 and TRBJ2-1, with TRBD1 as a possible D gene (6 bases). V lost 7 bases and J lost 8, with 18 bases in between. The CDR3 has 14 residues. CDR1 is SEHNR and CDR2 is FQNEAQ in the germline V gene (reference sequence).

V usage is TRBV10-3 and J usage is TRBJ1-1; 7 bases align to TRBD1. Germline V lookup: CDR1 ENHRY, CDR2 SYGVKD. This CDR3 is 12 amino acids long. V was pared by 6 bases and J by 5 bases, with 3 bases of the junction left unmatched. The CDR3 here is CAIRETGTEAFF. CDR3 bases: TGTGCCATCAGGGAGACAGGGACTGAAGCTTTCTTT.

The chain carries TRBV28 and TRBJ1-2; maybe TRBD1 (6 bases). V was clipped by 6 bases and J by 8 bases, with 19 bases between them. Germline V gives CDR1 MDHEN, CDR2 SYDVKM. This CDR3 has 14 amino acids. In nucleotides, the CDR3 is TGTGCCAGCAGAGAACCGGGACAAGGCTTCGGCTACACCTTC. Translated, it gives CASREPGQGFGYTF.